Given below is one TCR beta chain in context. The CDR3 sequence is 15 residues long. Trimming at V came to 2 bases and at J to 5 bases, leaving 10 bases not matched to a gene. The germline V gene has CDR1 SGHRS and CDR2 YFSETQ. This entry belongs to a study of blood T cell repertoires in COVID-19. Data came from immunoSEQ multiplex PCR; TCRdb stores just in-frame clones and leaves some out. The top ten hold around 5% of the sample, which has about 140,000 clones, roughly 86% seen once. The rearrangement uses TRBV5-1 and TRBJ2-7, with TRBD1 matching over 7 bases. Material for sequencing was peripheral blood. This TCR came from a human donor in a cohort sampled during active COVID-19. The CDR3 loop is CASSLDRVTNDEQYF. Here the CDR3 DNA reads TGCGCCAGCAGCTTAGACAGGGTGACTAATGACGAGCAGTACTTC.